This TCR beta chain was recovered during a study of shared clonotypes between healthy human individuals. Study-wide points: Measured sharing among donors was expected to vary with sequencing depth. Blood was the sole source, and tissue repertoires probably differ.

It was across several immunoSEQ plates that each subset's genomic DNA was evenly split. On ten immunoSEQ deep assay plates, unsorted PBMC DNA was sequenced. Sequencing used immunoSEQ multiplex PCR; TCRdb keeps in-frame clones, though not all of them. The profile shows about 490,000 clones, about 72% of them singletons. Germline loops: CDR1 SEHNR, CDR2 FQNEAQ (reference sequence). The CDR3 extends over 19 amino acids. V lost 2 bases and J lost 4; bases outside the gene matches: 10. For this clone: Its target is not known.

The rearrangement uses TRBV7-9 and TRBJ2-2; 13 positions agree with TRBD2. The sequenced sample was PBMCs. The sequence was collected from a woman aged 40 to 49 in good health. Some clones in this sample may be carry-over from other donors' samples. CDR3 amino acids: CASSLRGTSGAAGTGELFF. The CDR3 region has the DNA TGTGCCAGCAGCTTAAGAGGGACTAGCGGGGCTGCGGGCACCGGGGAGCTGTTTTTT.